The 13 T cell receptor beta chains below were found in one sample sequenced in a study of T cell responses to AZD1222 COVID-19 vaccine. Measured with immunoSEQ multiplex PCR; TCRdb has only the in-frame clones, and not every one. The table lists around 130,000 clones, 75% to 95% of them singletons. The sample here was peripheral blood, taken 28 days after the second dose of the MenACWY control vaccine. The receptors come from an adult who received the MenACWY meningococcal vaccine as a control.

V usage is TRBV28 and J usage is TRBJ2-4; 7 nucleotides agree with TRBD1. In germline, CDR1 is MDHEN, CDR2 SYDVKM. V shed 7 bases, J shed 0 bases, and the junction held 12 bases outside the gene matches. The CDR3 is 17 amino acids. CDR3 sequence (DNA): TGTGCCAGCACGGCAGGGGGAGCTTATCTAGCCAAAAACATTCAGTACTTC. This codes for CASTAGGAYLAKNIQYF. Filled out from reference TRBV28 and TRBJ2-4, the complete variable domain reads DVKVTQSSRYLVKRTGEKVFLECVQDMDHENMFWYRQDPGLGLRLIYFSYDVKMKEKGDIPEGYSVSREKKERFSLILESASTNQTSMYLCASTAGGAYLAKNIQYFGAGTRLSVL.

The V call is TRBV6-1, the J call TRBJ2-1; D is uncertain. Trimming took 1 base from V and 4 from J, leaving 8 bases between them. The CDR3 runs 14 residues. Germline CDR1 and CDR2: MNHNS and SASEGT. CDR3 nucleotide sequence: TGTGCCAGCAGTGAAGAGCCGTTTTACAATGAGCAGTTCTTC. It is translated as CASSEEPFYNEQFF.

The chain uses TRBV28 and TRBJ1-2, with D uncertain. The germline CDR1 and CDR2 sequences are MDHEN and SYDVKM. The CDR3 consists of 14 residues. Trimming took off 3 bases at V and 8 bases at J, with 16 bases between the two ends. The CDR3 nucleotides are TGTGCCAGCAGTTTGGTGGCGCCCGGAAGGGGCTACACCTTC. Translating it yields CASSLVAPGRGYTF.

This chain joins TRBV18 and TRBJ2-6, with a tentative D call TRBD2 (6 bases). Deletions cut 8 bases from V and 4 bases from J, with 12 bases between. The germline CDR1 and CDR2 sequences are KGHSH and LQKENI. CDR3 length equals 14 residues. The CDR3 sequence: CASTRESGANVLTF. CDR3 in DNA: TGTGCCAGCACCCGGGAGTCCGGGGCCAACGTCCTGACTTTC.

CDR3 in amino acids: CASSLSGLATYEQYV. Written as DNA, the CDR3 is TGTGCCAGCAGCTTAAGTGGACTAGCAACCTACGAGCAGTACGTC. V usage is TRBV11-2 and J usage is TRBJ2-7; 8 positions agree with TRBD2. V lost 2 bases to trimming and J lost 2 bases; unmatched junction nucleotides: 5. The CDR3 is made up of 15 amino acids. Germline values: CDR1 SGHAT, CDR2 FQNNGV.

This chain uses TRBV5-8 with TRBJ2-3; possibly TRBD1 for D (6 bases). Per germline, CDR1 SGHTS and CDR2 YDEGEE. The CDR3 is 16 amino acids. Trimming took off 1 base at V and 1 base at J, with 13 bases between the two ends. The chain's CDR3 is CASSLYGGRGTDTQYF. CDR3 bases: TGTGCCAGCAGCTTGTATGGGGGCCGGGGCACAGATACGCAGTATTTT.

The rearrangement uses TRBV5-6 and TRBJ2-2; tentative D call: TRBD2 (5 bases). Per the germline V gene, CDR1 is SGHDT and CDR2 is YYEEEE. The V gene lost 0 bases and the J gene lost 9 bases, with 15 bases spanning the gap. The CDR3 contains 15 residues. The CDR3 spells CASSLVGRGAWELFF. The CDR3, as DNA: TGTGCCAGCAGCTTGGTGGGCCGGGGTGCTTGGGAGCTGTTTTTT.

J is TRBJ2-3 and V is TRBV5-6; D remains unclear. CDR3 length equals 12 residues. Germline-derived CDR1 and CDR2 are SGHDT and YYEEEE. Trimming took 0 bases from V and 6 from J, leaving 5 bases between them. In DNA form, the CDR3 reads TGTGCCAGCAGCTTGGTCTACGATACGCAGTATTTT. The encoded protein is CASSLVYDTQYF.

V usage is TRBV5-1 and J usage is TRBJ2-5, with D maybe TRBD1 (6 bases). The CDR3 runs 16 residues. Germline V gene sequence: CDR1 SGHRS, CDR2 YFSETQ. Trimming shortened V by 0 bases and J by 4 bases, and 16 bases separated the two germline ends. The chain's CDR3 is CASSLVGQGNGETQYF. The DNA of the CDR3 is TGCGCCAGCAGCTTGGTAGGCCAGGGGAATGGAGAGACCCAGTACTTC.

J is TRBJ1-2 and V is TRBV11-2, with D possibly matching TRBD1 (6 bases). The CDR3 covers 15 residues. V lost 5 bases and J lost 6, with 19 bases in between. CDR1 and CDR2 (germline): SGHAT, FQNNGV. The CDR3 here is CASSPITGSIDGYTF. In DNA form, the CDR3 reads TGTGCCAGCAGCCCTATAACAGGGTCAATCGATGGCTACACCTTC.

V gene TRBV9 combines with J gene TRBJ1-6; 7 bases are shared with TRBD1. The trim removed 3 bases at V and 12 bases at J, leaving 9 bases unmatched. This CDR3 contains 14 residues. The germline CDR1 and CDR2 sequences are SGDLS and YYNGEE. This CDR3 reads CASSDGQVGIPLHF. CDR3 in DNA: TGTGCCAGCAGCGACGGACAGGTCGGCATACCCCTCCACTTT. Complete variable domain (other parts from reference TRBV9 and TRBJ1-6): DSGVTQTPKHLITATGQRVTLRCSPRSGDLSVYWYQQSLDQGLQFLIQYYNGEERAKGNILERFSAQQFPDLHSELNLSSLELGDSALYFCASSDGQVGIPLHFGNGTRLTVT.

The rearrangement uses TRBV11-2 and TRBJ1-2; D not resolved. The ends were cut back, 7 bases at V and 0 bases at J, with 9 bases in the middle. The CDR3 spans 13 residues. Germline CDR1 reads SGHAT; CDR2 reads FQNNGV. DNA of the CDR3: TGTGCCAGCAAACCCGGGGCTAACTATGGCTACACCTTC. It translates to CASKPGANYGYTF.

The CDR3, as DNA: TGTGCCAGCAGCCCATCCCAGGGGGCGCACTACGAGCAGTACTTC. It yields the protein CASSPSQGAHYEQYF. The gene calls are TRBV11-2 and TRBJ2-7; TRBD1 matches at 8 bases. The CDR3 consists of 15 residues. The germline V gene has CDR1 SGHAT and CDR2 FQNNGV. Trimming removed 5 bases from V and 3 bases from J; junction bases left unmatched: 9.